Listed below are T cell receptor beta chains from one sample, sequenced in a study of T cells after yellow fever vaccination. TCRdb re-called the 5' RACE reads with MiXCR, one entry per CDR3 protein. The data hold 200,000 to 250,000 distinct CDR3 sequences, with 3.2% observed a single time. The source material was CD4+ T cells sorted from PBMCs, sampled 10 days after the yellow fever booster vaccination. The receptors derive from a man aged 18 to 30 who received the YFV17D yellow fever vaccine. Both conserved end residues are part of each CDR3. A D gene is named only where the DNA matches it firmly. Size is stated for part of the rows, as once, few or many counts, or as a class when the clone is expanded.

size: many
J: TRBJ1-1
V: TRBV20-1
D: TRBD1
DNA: TGCAGTGCTAGAGATCCCGGGACAGGAATCACTGAAGCTTTCTTT
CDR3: CSARDPGTGITEAFF

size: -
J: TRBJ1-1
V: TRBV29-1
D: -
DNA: TGCAGCGTTGAAGGTAGCGGACGTGAAGCTTTCTTT
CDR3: CSVEGSGREAFF

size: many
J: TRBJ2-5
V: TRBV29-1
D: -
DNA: TGCAGCGTTGCCCGGGATTTACAAGAGACCCAGTACTTC
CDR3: CSVARDLQETQYF

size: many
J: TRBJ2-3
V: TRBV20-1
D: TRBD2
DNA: TGCAGTGCTAGAGGGCTAGCGGCTGGCACAGATACGCAGTATTTT
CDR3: CSARGLAAGTDTQYF

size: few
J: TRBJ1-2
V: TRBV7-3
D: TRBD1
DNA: TGTGCCAGCAGCTTAAGCCCTTTGACAGGGGGCAATGGCTACACCTTC
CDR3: CASSLSPLTGGNGYTF

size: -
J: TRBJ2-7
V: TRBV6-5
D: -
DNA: TGTGCCAGCAGTTACACAGGGGGGGGCTACGAGCAGTACTTC
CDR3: CASSYTGGGYEQYF

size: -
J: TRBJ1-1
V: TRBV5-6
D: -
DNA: TGTGCCAGCAGCTTTGAGTGGTACACCGCTTTCTTT
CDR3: CASSFEWYTAFF

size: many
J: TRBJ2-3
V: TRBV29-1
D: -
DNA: TGCAGCGGGGCTGACCACAGTTCCCGGGCAGATACGCAGTATTTT
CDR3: CSGADHSSRADTQYF

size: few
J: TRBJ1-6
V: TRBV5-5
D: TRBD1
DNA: TGTGCCAGCAGCTTGAGCCTGAACAGGGGAAAATCACCCCTCCACTTT
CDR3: CASSLSLNRGKSPLHF

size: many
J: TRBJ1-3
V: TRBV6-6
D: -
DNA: TGTGCCAGCATCCCAACCCACGGGGGCAGCTCAAGCTCTGGAAACACCATATATTTT
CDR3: CASIPTHGGSSSSGNTIYF

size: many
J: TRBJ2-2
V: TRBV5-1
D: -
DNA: TGCGCCAGCAGCCGGGGGACAGCTAACACCGGGGAGCTGTTTTTT
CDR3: CASSRGTANTGELFF

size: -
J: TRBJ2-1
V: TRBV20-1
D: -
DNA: TGCAGTGCTTATGTGTGGGCCAATGAGCAGTTCTTC
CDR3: CSAYVWANEQFF

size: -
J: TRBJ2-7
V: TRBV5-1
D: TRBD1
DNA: TGCGCCAGCAGCTTACAGGGGGGTATCTACGAGCAGTACTTC
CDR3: CASSLQGGIYEQYF

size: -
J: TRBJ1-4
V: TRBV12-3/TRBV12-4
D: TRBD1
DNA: TGTGCCAGCGGGACAGGGGGGACTAATGAAAAACTGTTTTTT
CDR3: CASGTGGTNEKLFF

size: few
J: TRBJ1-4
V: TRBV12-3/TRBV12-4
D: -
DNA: TGTGCCAGCAGCTCCGGGGCCCAGAGGAATGAAAAACTGTTTTTT
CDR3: CASSSGAQRNEKLFF

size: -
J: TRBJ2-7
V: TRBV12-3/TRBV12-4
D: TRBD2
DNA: TGTGCCAGCAGTTTAGCGCCAATTTCCGGGGGGGGCCGGTGGGAGCAGTACTTC
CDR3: CASSLAPISGGGRWEQYF

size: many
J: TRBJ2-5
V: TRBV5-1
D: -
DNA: TGCGCCAGCAGCTTAGGGGGCGCCGCGGGGGAGACCCAGTACTTC
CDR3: CASSLGGAAGETQYF

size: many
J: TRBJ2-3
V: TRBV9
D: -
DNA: TGTGCCAGCGGCTTGGGGGGCCCGTCAGATACGCAGTATTTT
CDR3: CASGLGGPSDTQYF

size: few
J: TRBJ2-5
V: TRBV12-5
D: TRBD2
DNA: TGTGCTAGTGCCCGGGGGGGCGGGGAGACCCAGTACTTC
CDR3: CASARGGGETQYF

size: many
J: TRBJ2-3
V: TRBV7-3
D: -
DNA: TGTGCCAGCAGCCGCGGGGTAGGGACGCAGTATTTT
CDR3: CASSRGVGTQYF

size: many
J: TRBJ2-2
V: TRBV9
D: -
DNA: TGTGCCAGCAGCGTACAGGACCCTCCCGGGGAGCTGTTTTTT
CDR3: CASSVQDPPGELFF

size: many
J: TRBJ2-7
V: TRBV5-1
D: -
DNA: TGCGCCAGCAGCATCGATCAAACAGGGGAGCAGTACTTC
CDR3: CASSIDQTGEQYF

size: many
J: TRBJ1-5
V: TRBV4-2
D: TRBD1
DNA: TGTGCCAGCAGCCAAGAGGGACAGAACAATCAGCCCCAGCATTTT
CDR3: CASSQEGQNNQPQHF

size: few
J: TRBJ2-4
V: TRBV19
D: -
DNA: TGTGCCAGTAGTATTGGGGGTGCGGCCAAAAACATTCAGTACTTC
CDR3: CASSIGGAAKNIQYF

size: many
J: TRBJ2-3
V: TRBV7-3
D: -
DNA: TGTGCCAGCAGCTTAACGGGGGCTGCAGATACGCAGTATTTT
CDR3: CASSLTGAADTQYF

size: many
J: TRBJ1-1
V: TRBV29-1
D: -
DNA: TGCAGCGCCCTAACAGATCTGAACACTGAAGCTTTCTTT
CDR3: CSALTDLNTEAFF

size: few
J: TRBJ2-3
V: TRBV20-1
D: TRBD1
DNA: TGCAGTGCTCAGGACAGGGGCCCAGATACGCAGTATTTT
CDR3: CSAQDRGPDTQYF

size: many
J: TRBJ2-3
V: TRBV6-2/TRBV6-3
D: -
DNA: TGTGCCAGCAGTTACGAGTCAGATACGCAGTATTTT
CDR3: CASSYESDTQYF

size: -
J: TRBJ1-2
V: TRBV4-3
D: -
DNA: TGCGCCAGCAGCCAAGTTCCGGGCAGCGATCTCTATGGCTACACCTTC
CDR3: CASSQVPGSDLYGYTF

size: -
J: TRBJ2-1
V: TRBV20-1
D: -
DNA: TGCAGTGCTAGAGGGCACGCCAGGGATGAGCAGTTCTTC
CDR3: CSARGHARDEQFF

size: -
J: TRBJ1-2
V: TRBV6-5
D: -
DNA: TGTGCCAGCAGACGTGACAGTAACTATGGCTACACCTTC
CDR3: CASRRDSNYGYTF

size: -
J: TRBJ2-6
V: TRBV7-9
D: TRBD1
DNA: TGTGCCAGCAGGAAGACAGGGGGCGCTGGGGCCAACGTCCTGACTTTC
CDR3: CASRKTGGAGANVLTF

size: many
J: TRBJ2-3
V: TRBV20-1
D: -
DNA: TGCAGTGCTCCCAGGGGAGATACGCAGTATTTT
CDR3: CSAPRGDTQYF

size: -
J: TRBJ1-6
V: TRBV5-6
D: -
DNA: TGTGCCAGCAGCCCCGTGACAGAGCGACCGTCACCCCTCCACTTT
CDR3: CASSPVTERPSPLHF

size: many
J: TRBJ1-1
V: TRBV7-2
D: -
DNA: TGTGCCAGCACCCTCCGGTTGAACACTGAAGCTTTCTTT
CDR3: CASTLRLNTEAFF

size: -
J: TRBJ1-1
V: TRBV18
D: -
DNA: TGTGCCAGCTCACCAATAACGGCGAACACTGAAGCTTTCTTT
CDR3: CASSPITANTEAFF

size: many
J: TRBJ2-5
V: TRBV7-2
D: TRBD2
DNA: TGTGCCAGCAGCATCACAGCGGGGGGGCAAGAGACCCAGTACTTC
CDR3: CASSITAGGQETQYF

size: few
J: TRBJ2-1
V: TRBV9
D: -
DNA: TGTGCCAGCAGCGTAGGAATAGACAGCTCCTACAATGAGCAGTTCTTC
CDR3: CASSVGIDSSYNEQFF

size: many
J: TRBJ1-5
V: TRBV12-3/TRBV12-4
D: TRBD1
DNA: TGTGCCAGCAGCAGACAGGGGGCAGGTCAGCCCCAGCATTTT
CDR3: CASSRQGAGQPQHF

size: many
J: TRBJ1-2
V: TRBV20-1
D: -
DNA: TGCAGTGCTCGACCTCACAGGGACTATGGCTACACCTTC
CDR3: CSARPHRDYGYTF

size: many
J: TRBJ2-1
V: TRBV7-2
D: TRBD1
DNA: TGTGCCAGCAGCAGGACAGGGAATACCTACAATGAGCAGTTCTTC
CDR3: CASSRTGNTYNEQFF

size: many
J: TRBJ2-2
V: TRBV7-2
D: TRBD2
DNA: TGTGCCAGCAGCCTAGGACTAGCGGGGGCACCGGGCACCGGGGAGCTGTTTTTT
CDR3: CASSLGLAGAPGTGELFF

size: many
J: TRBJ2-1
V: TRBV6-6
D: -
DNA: TGTGCCAGCAGGGATAGCCAAGGGAGGGGGAATGAGCAGTTCTTC
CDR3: CASRDSQGRGNEQFF

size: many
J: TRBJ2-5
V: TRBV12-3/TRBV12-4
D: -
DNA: TGTGCCAGCAGCTCCCCAGTGGAGACCCAGTACTTC
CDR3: CASSSPVETQYF

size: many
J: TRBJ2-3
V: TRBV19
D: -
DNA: TGTGCCAGTAGTGCTCCCGGGCCCGATACGCAGTATTTT
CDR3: CASSAPGPDTQYF